This entry features one TCR beta chain sequence. This clonotype came up a few times. Its antigen has not been determined. Base qualities are not recorded, but no much larger clone differs from it by a single base. The data are from a study of blood T cells in healthy people across ages (dated by TCRdb to about 2015). In terms of the full investigation: In model experiments, template switching captured about one uniquely barcoded TCR beta cDNA molecule for every two T cells. Age-related changes in TCR beta repertoire diversity were measured in the study by deep sequencing normalized with unique cDNA molecular identifiers. The donors were split into four age groups: young (average around 16 years), middle-aged (more than 35), aged (more than 60) and long-lived (about 74). Donors of different ages were randomly distributed across sequencing lanes to avoid experimental bias. Two additional independent replicas of 1 million unique cDNA reads from the same blood draw were analyzed for two donors (one aged 18 to 29 and one aged 80 or older).

Receptor amplification or capture employed 5' RACE. The listed sequencing device is Illumina HiSeq 2500. A second roughly 6 to 12 cycle PCR used a sample-barcoded 5' primer and a J-beta primer mix. Each TCR beta cDNA molecule received a unique molecular identifier from a template-switch 5' adaptor carrying 12 random nucleotides. At least 2.5 million CDR3-containing paired-end reads were obtained from each sample. The Mint cDNA synthesis kit, primed by a TRBC-specific oligonucleotide, was used to synthesize first-strand cDNA from all RNA. All cDNA was treated with uracil-DNA glycosylase and then went through a first 18-cycle PCR with the universal primers M1SS and BC2_uni_R. The paper's processing steps were these. Each sample was normalized by randomly selecting 1 million high-quality reads, each carrying a distinct molecular identifier. Instead of being binned into consensus sequences, reads that shared molecular identifiers were thrown out. MiTCR, set to a Q25 quality threshold and the strictest error-elimination algorithm, was used for CDR3 identification, clonotype clustering and error correction. A nonparametric unseen species model with Euler transformation was used to estimate lower-bound total TCR beta diversity. The raw public data were reprocessed by TCRdb itself: fastp quality trimming at Q25, MiXCR clonotype calling, in-frame beta chains only. Entries are consolidated by CDR3 protein sequence, retaining the most common genes and DNA. TCRdb's processing, not the authors', yielded these V and J calls. The sample yields fewer than 950,000 distinct CDR3 sequences; 35% to 40% were counted once. Of the sample, around 13% is held by the ten largest clones.

The CDR3 runs 15 residues from the cysteine to the phenylalanine. The only DNA kept is the CDR3, 45 bases in frame from the first base. V sheds 0 bases and J sheds 6 bases, leaving 11 bases between their ends. The germline V gene supplies CDR1 LGHNA and CDR2 YSLEER. General findings and caveats noted by the study authors: Observed TCR beta diversity per million T cells fell roughly linearly with age, and a significant reduction was already apparent by age roughly 40. Donor CMV infection status was unknown, potentially confounding age-related changes in expanded clonotypes. Estimates of total diversity based on one million sequenced T cells were considered lower bounds and underestimates. The long-lived group showed more naive CD4+ T cells, fewer expanded clones and increased TCR diversity than the aged group, suggesting age selection. A strong correlation was found between observed TCR beta diversity and the percentage of naive T cells measured by flow cytometry. Because profiling used bulk unsorted PBMCs, naive and antigen-experienced compartments could not be compared conclusively.

The approximately 40 donors, aged about 6 to 95 years, were systemically healthy Caucasian individuals from Russia. Each donor gave 8 to 10 milliliters of peripheral blood, collected into EDTA-treated Vacutainer tubes. Ficoll-Paque density-gradient centrifugation was used to isolate PBMCs, with at least 6 million obtained per sample. Trizol reagent was used to extract total RNA from PBMCs, with at least 5.5 micrograms per sample. The percentages of naive CD45RAhigh/CD27high T cells were determined by flow cytometry on a PBMC aliquot from every donor. The rearranged segments are TRBV4-3 and TRBJ2-2, with the D gene not confidently named. Sequencing was carried out using blood. This TCR came from a man aged 18-30 years in good health. This receptor carries the CDR3 CASSQDSGSPGELFF. At the DNA level, the sequence is TGCGCCAGCAGCCAAGACTCAGGTAGTCCCGGGGAGCTGTTTTTT.